This T cell receptor beta chain was sequenced for a study of cytomegalovirus exposure and HLA in healthy donors. Germline trimming cut 0 bases from V and 1 base from J; bases unmatched to any gene: 10. The CDR3 totals 18 residues. Germline lookup yields CDR1 LGHNA and CDR2 YSLEER. Primers included in the PCR were 60 Vbeta and 13 Jbeta primers. Using immunoSEQ multiplex PCR, the repertoire was profiled, and TCRdb retains in-frame clones only, with some absent. The table has 200,000 to 250,000 clones, 80% to 90% seen once. As to this clone: Its specificity is unknown.

The study, taken as a whole, reports: The study flagged around 160 TCR beta chains as cytomegalovirus-associated.

This chain uses TRBV4-3 with TRBJ2-7; 9 bases fit TRBD2. The receptor was isolated from a woman in her late teens or twenties in good health and CMV-seronegative. The sequenced sample was PBMCs. CDR3 coding DNA: TGCGCCAGCAGCCAAGATGGTTATAGCGGGAGTGCGTCCTACGAGCAGTACTTC. It is translated as CASSQDGYSGSASYEQYF.